Sequencing of this T cell receptor beta chain was carried out in a study of shared clonotypes between healthy human individuals. Study-level information: Each donor's CD4 naive and CD4 memory cells filled three plates apiece, CD8 naive two, and CD8 memory one.

An assay was performed, and its level was deep. Clones were sequenced by immunoSEQ multiplex PCR, and TCRdb holds only the in-frame ones, with some missing. The data contain about 2 million clones, approximately 95% of them singletons. Trimming cost V 4 bases and J 4 bases; bases outside gene matches: 11. This CDR3 is built from 17 residues. The germline gives CDR1 SGHDT, CDR2 YYEEEE. Naive-designated CD8 cells lacked CD45RO, were positively enriched for CCR7, and omitted terminally differentiated effector memory CD45RA+ cells. Each of the donors was a healthy adult who was HIV-negative and had not had a recent acute infection or vaccination. All donors were Caucasian adults living in Nashville, Tennessee.

The rearrangement links TRBV5-6 to TRBJ2-5; TRBD1 agrees at 12 bases. The sequence was obtained from a man younger than 30 in good health. Sequenced: naive CD8+ T cells sorted from blood. The CDR3 nucleotides are TGTGCCAGCAGCCCGGGACAGGGGGCGGTAATATTAGAGACCCAGTACTTC. Protein sequence: CASSPGQGAVILETQYF. The entire variable domain, with the rest obtained from reference TRBV5-6 and TRBJ2-5, is as follows: DAGVTQSPTHLIKTRGQQVTLRCSPKSGHDTVSWYQQALGQGPQFIFQYYEEEERQRGNFPDRFSGHQFPNYSSELNVNALLLGDSALYLCASSPGQGAVILETQYFGPGTRLLVL.